A single T cell receptor (beta chain) is shown here with its context. These data originate in a study of blood T cell repertoires in COVID-19. Overall study: There were acute and convalescent COVID-19 samples, and they came from the United States, Italy and Spain. Sources were T cells, B-cell-depleted T cells, or PBMCs; the material itself was cDNA or gDNA.

Germline V gene lookup returns CDR1 MNHNY and CDR2 SVGAGI (reference sequence). This CDR3 region has 15 residues. With 5 bases removed from V and 3 bases from J, the gap between germline ends came to 16 bases. The authors' processing: Estimates of nucleated cell counts were drawn from the amplification of reference gene primers. The protocol was immunoSEQ multiplex PCR, while the TCRdb copy is restricted to in-frame clones and leaves out a portion. D and trimming come from the DNA, and the V and J calls and clone size come from that table. The sample consists of some 140,000 clones, approximately 85% of them appearing once. Patients of the Seattle cohort, enrolled during active infection, were followed longitudinally.

This receptor was obtained from a man between 60 and 70 years old with COVID-19, enrolled during active disease. The source material was peripheral blood. The chain employs TRBV6-6 and TRBJ1-2; the D is unclear. CDR3: CASSQQVGADYGYTF. The DNA for the CDR3 is TGTGCCAGCAGTCAGCAGGTGGGCGCAGACTATGGCTACACCTTC.